A selection of T cell receptor beta chains follows, all from one sample in a study of radiotherapy plus CTLA-4 blockade in lung cancer. TCRdb keeps only in-frame clones here, not all; method: immunoSEQ multiplex PCR. The sample carries roughly 75,000 clones, around 78% recorded once. This specimen consisted of peripheral blood, obtained from a patient treated with radiotherapy plus ipilimumab. The receptors derive from a human donor with non-small cell lung cancer whose response to radiotherapy plus ipilimumab could not be evaluated. Some clones in this sample may be carry-over from other donors' samples. Both conserved end residues are part of each CDR3. The D gene is left open where the match is weak. Not every row has a clone size; where given, it reads once, few, many or a size class.

>TRBV7-8|TRBJ1-6|.|TRBD1
CASSLAGTGNNSPLHF
TGTGCCAGCAGCTTAGCGGGGACAGGGAACAATTCACCCCTCCACTTT
>TRBV6-1|TRBJ1-3|.|.
CASSATAQGGGNTIYF
TGTGCCAGCAGTGCGACTGCCCAGGGAGGTGGAAACACCATATATTTT
>TRBV6-5|TRBJ1-1|.|TRBD1
CASRKRTGANTEAFF
TGTGCCAGCAGGAAGAGGACAGGTGCGAACACTGAAGCTTTCTTT
>TRBV4-2|TRBJ2-5|.|.
CASSQGAGGGQETQYF
TGTGCCAGCAGCCAAGGGGCAGGAGGTGGTCAAGAGACCCAGTACTTC
>TRBV4-2|TRBJ2-5|.|TRBD2
CASSPGTRMETQYF
TGTGCCAGCAGCCCAGGGACTAGGATGGAGACCCAGTACTTC
>TRBV27|TRBJ2-3|.|.
CASSLGGWGTDTQYF
TGTGCCAGCAGTTTAGGGGGGTGGGGCACAGATACGCAGTATTTT
>TRBV9|TRBJ1-5|.|.
CASSLTGIGQPQHF
TGTGCCAGCAGCCTCACAGGGATCGGTCAGCCCCAGCATTTT
>TRBV25-1|TRBJ1-3|.|TRBD1
CASSAYPGQGNTIYF
TGTGCCAGCAGTGCATACCCGGGACAGGGAAACACCATATATTTT
>TRBV5-4|TRBJ2-2|.|.
CASRAGVGGPSNTGELFF
TGTGCCAGCAGGGCCGGGGTCGGGGGGCCCTCGAACACCGGGGAGCTGTTTTTT
>TRBV6-5|TRBJ2-3|few|.
CASSYSSGSTDTQYF
TGTGCCAGCAGTTACTCGTCAGGCAGCACAGATACGCAGTATTTT
>TRBV27|TRBJ1-5|.|.
CASSLQGDGPQHF
TGTGCCAGCAGCCTACAGGGCGACGGGCCCCAGCATTTT
>TRBV4-1|TRBJ2-1|.|TRBD1
CASSLGTAIDYNEQFF
TGTGCCAGCAGCCTTGGGACAGCCATAGACTACAATGAGCAGTTCTTC
>TRBV28|TRBJ1-4|once|.
CASSLARGVRSEKLFF
TGTGCCAGCAGTTTAGCCAGAGGAGTTCGGAGTGAAAAACTGTTTTTT
>TRBV6-6|TRBJ1-1|.|TRBD1
CASSHSPGQGPEAFF
TGTGCCAGCAGCCATTCCCCGGGACAGGGCCCTGAAGCTTTCTTT
>TRBV6-5|TRBJ2-5|few|TRBD1
CASSYSGTGEETQYF
TGTGCCAGCAGTTACTCGGGGACAGGGGAAGAGACCCAGTACTTC
>TRBV6-6|TRBJ1-1|.|.
CAGGGPSTEAFF
TGTGCAGGGGGGGGGCCCAGCACTGAAGCTTTCTTT